A single sample gave rise to the 10 T cell receptor beta chains below, sequenced in a study of metastatic and nonmetastatic thyroid tumors. TCRdb reassembled clones from the PCR reads with MiXCR. The sample lists 15,000 to 20,000 clones, 37% occurring once. All patients were treatment-naive before thyroid surgery. Material for sequencing was tumor tissue. These receptors all come from a female donor with papillary thyroid cancer or a benign thyroid nodule (not recorded which). Some clones in this sample may be carry-over from other donors' samples.

This chain uses TRBV28 with TRBJ2-7; D may be TRBD2 (6 bases). Deletions cut 6 bases from V and 4 bases from J, with 16 bases between. The CDR3 loop spans 14 amino acids. Germline CDR1 and CDR2: MDHEN and SYDVKM. The CDR3 coding sequence is TGTGCCAGCAGCCTGGGGACTCGGTGGTACGAGCAGTACTTC. Its protein product is CASSLGTRWYEQYF.

In its sample, this clone was seen once. The J gene is TRBJ2-6, the V gene TRBV5-1; D is ambiguous. The CDR3 loop spans 14 amino acids. The germline V gene has CDR1 SGHRS and CDR2 YFSETQ. V lost 1 base, J lost 4 bases, and 6 bases lay in between. The CDR3 DNA sequence: TGCGCCAGCAGCTTGTCAGGCGGGGCCAACGTCCTGACTTTC. Protein sequence: CASSLSGGANVLTF. The full variable domain, in which reference TRBV5-1 and TRBJ2-6 provide the parts outside the CDR3, is KAGVTQTPRYLIKTRGQQVTLSCSPISGHRSVSWYQQTPGQGLQFLFEYFSETQRNKGNFPGRFSGRQFSNSRSEMNVSTLELGDSALYLCASSLSGGANVLTFGAGSRLTVL.

The V and J genes are TRBV10-3 and TRBJ1-5, with D perhaps TRBD1 (5 bases). The germline V gene has CDR1 ENHRY and CDR2 SYGVKD. Between the trimmed V and J ends, which lost 8 bases and 0 bases, there was a span of 11 bases. CDR3 length: 14 residues. The CDR3 reads CAIGTGDSNQPQHF. CDR3 nucleotides: TGTGCCATCGGAACAGGAGATAGCAATCAGCCCCAGCATTTT.

The J gene is TRBJ2-7, the V gene TRBV6-1, with D tentatively TRBD2 (5 bases). Germline-derived CDR1 and CDR2 are MNHNS and SASEGT. CDR3 length equals 13 residues. The V end lost 7 bases, the J end lost 1 base, and 11 bases lay between the germline ends. The CDR3 nucleotides read TGTGCCAGCACCCTACCGGGATCCTACGAGCAGTACTTC. Protein: CASTLPGSYEQYF.

CDR3 amino acids: CASSARGIDTGELFF. As DNA, the CDR3 is TGTGCCAGCAGTGCCCGGGGGATCGACACCGGGGAGCTGTTTTTT. This chain uses TRBV6-4 with TRBJ2-2; TRBD2 is a possible D gene (6 bases). The germline V and J ends were trimmed by 4 bases and 3 bases, with 12 bases remaining between them. This CDR3 is built from 15 residues. Germline CDR1 and CDR2: MRHNA and SNTAGT.

CDR3 loop: CASSLGWGASGRGSTDTQYF. The CDR3 bases are TGTGCCAGCAGTTTAGGATGGGGGGCTAGCGGGAGAGGTAGCACAGATACGCAGTATTTT. V is TRBV12-3 or TRBV12-4 and J is TRBJ2-3; 10 positions agree with TRBD2. V was clipped by 1 base and J by 0 bases; unmatched bases: 13. The CDR3 extends over 20 amino acids.

The chain recombines TRBV2 with TRBJ1-2; no reliable D call. Trimming shortened V by 3 bases and J by 10 bases, and 9 bases separated the two germline ends. The germline V gene encodes CDR1 SNHLY and CDR2 FYNNEI. CDR3 size: 11 residues. CDR3 protein: CASSDRIVYTF. CDR3 nucleotides: TGTGCCAGCAGTGACCGAATAGTCTACACCTTC.

This clone occurred a few times. J is TRBJ2-3 and V is TRBV6-2 or TRBV6-3, with 8 bases fitting TRBD2. Germline trimming cut 2 bases from V and 4 bases from J; bases unmatched to any gene: 8. The CDR3 spans 16 residues. Germline CDR1 reads MNHEY; CDR2 reads SVGEGT. CDR3 protein: CASSYLPGGPSDTQYF. Here the CDR3 DNA reads TGTGCCAGCAGTTACCTGCCGGGGGGGCCATCAGATACGCAGTATTTT.

The chain has TRBV7-9 and TRBJ2-1, with 10 positions matching TRBD2. The CDR3 is 14 residues long. The V gene's germline CDR1 is SEHNR and CDR2 FQNEAQ (reference sequence). With V trimmed by 10 bases and J by 7 bases, 10 bases remained unmatched. CDR3 nucleotide sequence: TGTGCCATCGATGGACTAGCGGCCGTTAATGAGCAGTTCTTC. It codes for CAIDGLAAVNEQFF.

The sample holds many counts of this clone. The chain employs TRBV6-1 and TRBJ2-7, with 9 bases aligning to TRBD1. J lost 3 bases, V lost 8 bases, and 14 bases had no gene match. Looked up from germline, CDR1 is MNHNS and CDR2 is SASEGT. This CDR3 region has 16 residues. As DNA, the CDR3 is TGTGCCAGCGGAAGGGCCTCGGGACAGGGCCTCTACGAGCAGTACTTC. Translating it yields CASGRASGQGLYEQYF.